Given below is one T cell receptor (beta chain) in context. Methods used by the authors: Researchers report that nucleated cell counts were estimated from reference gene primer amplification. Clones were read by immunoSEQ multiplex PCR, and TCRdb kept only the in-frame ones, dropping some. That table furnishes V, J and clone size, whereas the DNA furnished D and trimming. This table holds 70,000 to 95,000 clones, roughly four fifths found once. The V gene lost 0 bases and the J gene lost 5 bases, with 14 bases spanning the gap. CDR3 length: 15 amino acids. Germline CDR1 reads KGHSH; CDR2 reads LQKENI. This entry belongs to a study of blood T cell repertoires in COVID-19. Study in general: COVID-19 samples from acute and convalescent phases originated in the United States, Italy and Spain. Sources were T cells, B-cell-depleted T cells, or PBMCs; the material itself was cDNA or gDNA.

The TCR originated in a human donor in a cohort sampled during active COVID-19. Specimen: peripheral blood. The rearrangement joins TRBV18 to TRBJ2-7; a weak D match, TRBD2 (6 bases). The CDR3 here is CASSPPSRAGHEQYF. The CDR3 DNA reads TGTGCCAGCTCACCACCGAGCAGGGCGGGACACGAGCAGTACTTC.